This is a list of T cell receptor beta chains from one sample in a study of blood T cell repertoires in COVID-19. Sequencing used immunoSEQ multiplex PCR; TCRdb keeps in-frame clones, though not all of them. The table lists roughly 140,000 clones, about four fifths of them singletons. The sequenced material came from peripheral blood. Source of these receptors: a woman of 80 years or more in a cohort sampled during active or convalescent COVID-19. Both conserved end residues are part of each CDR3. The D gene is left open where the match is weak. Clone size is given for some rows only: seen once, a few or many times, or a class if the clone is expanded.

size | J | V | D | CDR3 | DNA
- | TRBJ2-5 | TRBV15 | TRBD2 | CATSRGLGETQYF | TGTGCCACCAGCAGGGGACTAGGAGAGACCCAGTACTTC
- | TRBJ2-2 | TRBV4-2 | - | CASSPSPWARTNTGELFF | TGTGCCAGCAGCCCTTCTCCGTGGGCCAGAACGAACACCGGGGAGCTGTTTTTT
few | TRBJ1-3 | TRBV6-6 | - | CASTQSAGNTIYF | TGTGCCAGCACTCAAAGTGCGGGAAACACCATATATTTT
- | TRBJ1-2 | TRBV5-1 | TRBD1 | CASSSGQAYGYTF | TGCGCCAGCAGCTCCGGACAGGCTTATGGCTACACCTTC
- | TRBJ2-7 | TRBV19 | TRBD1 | CATSGGQGYDEQYF | TGTGCCACCTCAGGGGGACAGGGTTACGACGAGCAGTACTTC
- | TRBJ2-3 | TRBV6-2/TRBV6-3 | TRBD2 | CASSFGLAGGSDTQYF | TGTGCCAGCAGCTTTGGACTAGCGGGTGGATCCGATACGCAGTATTTT
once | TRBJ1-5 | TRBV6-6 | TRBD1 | CASYGQGSNQPQHF | TGTGCCAGCTATGGACAGGGCAGCAATCAGCCCCAGCATTTT
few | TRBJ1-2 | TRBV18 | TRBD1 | CASSPQGQVGGYTF | TGTGCCAGCTCACCGCAGGGACAGGTCGGTGGCTACACCTTC
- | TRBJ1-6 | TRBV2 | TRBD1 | CCTGGNSPLHF | TGTTGTACAGGGGGAAATTCACCCCTCCACTTT
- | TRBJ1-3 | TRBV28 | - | CASSLSGSLYSGNTIYF | TGTGCCAGCAGTTTATCAGGCAGCCTTTACTCTGGAAACACCATATATTTT
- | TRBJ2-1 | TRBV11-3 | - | CASSLGGSYNEQFF | TGTGCCAGCAGCTTGGGGGGCTCCTACAATGAGCAGTTCTTC
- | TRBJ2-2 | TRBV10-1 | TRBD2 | CASSERGTSDGELFF | TGCGCCAGCAGTGAGCGCGGGACTAGCGACGGGGAGCTGTTTTTT
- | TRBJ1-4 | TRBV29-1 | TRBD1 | CSVRNRGSNEKLFF | TGCAGCGTCCGGAACAGGGGCTCTAATGAAAAACTGTTTTTT
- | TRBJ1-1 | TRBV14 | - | CASSQIGRPHGGTEAFF | TGTGCCAGCAGCCAAATAGGGCGGCCCCATGGAGGGACTGAAGCTTTCTTT
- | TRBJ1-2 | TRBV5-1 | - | CASSPYLSGTSLYGYTF | TGCGCCAGCAGCCCGTATCTTTCAGGGACAAGTCTCTATGGCTACACCTTC
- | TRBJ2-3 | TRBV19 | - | CASNSQGLTGDTQYF | TGTGCCAGTAATTCACAGGGACTAACCGGAGATACGCAGTATTTT
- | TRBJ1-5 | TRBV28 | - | CASSLNTLGTSINQPQHF | TGTGCCAGCAGTTTAAATACCCTAGGCACCTCGATCAATCAGCCCCAGCATTTT